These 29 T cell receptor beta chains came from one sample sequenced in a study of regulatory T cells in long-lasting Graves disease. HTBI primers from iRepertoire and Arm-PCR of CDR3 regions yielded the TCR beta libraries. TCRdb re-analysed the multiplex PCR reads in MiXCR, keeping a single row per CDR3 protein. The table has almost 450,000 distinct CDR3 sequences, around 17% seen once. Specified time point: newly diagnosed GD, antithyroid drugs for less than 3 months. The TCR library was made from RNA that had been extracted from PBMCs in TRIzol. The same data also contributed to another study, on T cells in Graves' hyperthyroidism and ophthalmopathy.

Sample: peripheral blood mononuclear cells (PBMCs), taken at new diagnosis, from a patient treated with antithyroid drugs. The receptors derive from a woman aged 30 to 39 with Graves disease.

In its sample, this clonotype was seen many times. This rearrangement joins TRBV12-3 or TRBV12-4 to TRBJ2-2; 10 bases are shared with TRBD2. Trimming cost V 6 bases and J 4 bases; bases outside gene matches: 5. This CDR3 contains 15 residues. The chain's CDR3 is CASRSSGRITGELFF. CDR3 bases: TGTGCCAGCAGATCTAGCGGGAGAATCACCGGGGAGCTGTTTTTT.

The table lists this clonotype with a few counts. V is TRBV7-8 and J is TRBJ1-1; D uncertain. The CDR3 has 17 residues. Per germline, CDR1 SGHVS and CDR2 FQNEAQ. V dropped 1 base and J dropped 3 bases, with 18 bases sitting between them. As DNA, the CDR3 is TGTGCCAGCAGCTTAGAAGGGCCACAGACCGCGGACACTGAAGCTTTCTTT. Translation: CASSLEGPQTADTEAFF.

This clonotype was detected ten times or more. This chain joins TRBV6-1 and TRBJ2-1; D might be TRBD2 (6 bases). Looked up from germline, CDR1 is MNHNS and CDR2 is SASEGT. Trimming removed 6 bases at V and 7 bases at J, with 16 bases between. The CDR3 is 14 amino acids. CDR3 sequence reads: CASSARGYRNEQFF. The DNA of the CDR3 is TGTGCCAGCAGCGCACGGGGGTACAGAAATGAGCAGTTCTTC.

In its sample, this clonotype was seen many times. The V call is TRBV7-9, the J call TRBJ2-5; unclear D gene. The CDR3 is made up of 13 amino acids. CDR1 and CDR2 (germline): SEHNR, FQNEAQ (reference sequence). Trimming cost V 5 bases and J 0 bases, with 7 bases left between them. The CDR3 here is CASSADHQETQYF. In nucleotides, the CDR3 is TGTGCCAGCAGCGCGGACCACCAAGAGACCCAGTACTTC.

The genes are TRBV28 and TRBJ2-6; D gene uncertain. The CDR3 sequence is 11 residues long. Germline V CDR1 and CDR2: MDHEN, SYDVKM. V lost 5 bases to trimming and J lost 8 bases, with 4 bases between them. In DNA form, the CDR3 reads TGTGCCAGCAGTAGGCCCAACGTCCTGACTTTC. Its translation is CASSRPNVLTF.

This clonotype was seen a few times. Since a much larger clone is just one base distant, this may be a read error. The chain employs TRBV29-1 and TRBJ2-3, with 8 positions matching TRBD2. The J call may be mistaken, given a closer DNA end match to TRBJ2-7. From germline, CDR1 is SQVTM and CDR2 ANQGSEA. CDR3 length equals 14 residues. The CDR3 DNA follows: TGCAGCGTTGAGGTCGGGAGGGCCTCCGTTGAGCAGTACTTC. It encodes CSVEVGRASVEQYF.

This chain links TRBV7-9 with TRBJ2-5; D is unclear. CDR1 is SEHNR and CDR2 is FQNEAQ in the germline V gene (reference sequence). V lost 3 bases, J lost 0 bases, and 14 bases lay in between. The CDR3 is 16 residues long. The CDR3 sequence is CASSFSLSGDQETQYF. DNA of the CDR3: TGTGCCAGCAGCTTCAGTTTGTCTGGGGACCAAGAGACCCAGTACTTC. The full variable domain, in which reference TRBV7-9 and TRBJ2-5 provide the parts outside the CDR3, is DTGVSQNPRHKITKRGQNVTFRCDPISEHNRLYWYRQTLGQGPEFLTYFQNEAQLEKSRLLSDRFSAERPKGSFSTLEIQRTEQGDSAMYLCASSFSLSGDQETQYFGPGTRLLVL.

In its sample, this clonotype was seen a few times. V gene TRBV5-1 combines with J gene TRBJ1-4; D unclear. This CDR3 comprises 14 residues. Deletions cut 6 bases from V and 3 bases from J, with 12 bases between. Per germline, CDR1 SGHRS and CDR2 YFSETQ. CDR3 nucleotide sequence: TGCGCCAGCACCCCAAGGAGTCCTAATGAAAAACTGTTTTTT. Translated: CASTPRSPNEKLFF.

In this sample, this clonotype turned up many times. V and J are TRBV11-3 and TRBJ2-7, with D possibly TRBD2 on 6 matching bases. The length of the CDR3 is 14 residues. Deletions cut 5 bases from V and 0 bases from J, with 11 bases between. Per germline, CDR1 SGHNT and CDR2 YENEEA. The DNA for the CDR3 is TGTGCCAGCAGCGTCCATAGCGGCTCCTACGAGCAGTACTTC. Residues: CASSVHSGSYEQYF.

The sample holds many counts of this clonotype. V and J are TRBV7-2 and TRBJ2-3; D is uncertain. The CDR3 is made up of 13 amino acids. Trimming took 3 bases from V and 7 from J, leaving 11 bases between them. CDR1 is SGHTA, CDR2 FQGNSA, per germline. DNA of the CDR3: TGTGCCAGCAGCTTTCTCCCCAGGTATACGCAGTATTTT. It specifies CASSFLPRYTQYF. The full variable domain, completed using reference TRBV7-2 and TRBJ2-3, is GAGVSQSPSNKVTEKGKDVELRCDPISGHTALYWYRQSLGQGLEFLIYFQGNSAPDKSGLPSDRFSAERTGGSVSTLTIQRTQQEDSAVYLCASSFLPRYTQYFGPGTRLTVL.

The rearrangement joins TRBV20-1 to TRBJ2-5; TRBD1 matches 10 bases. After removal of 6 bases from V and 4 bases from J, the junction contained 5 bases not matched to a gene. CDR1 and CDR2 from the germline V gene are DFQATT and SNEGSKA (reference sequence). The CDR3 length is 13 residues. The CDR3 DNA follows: TGCAGTGCGACGACAGGGGGCGGAGAGACCCAGTACTTC. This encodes CSATTGGGETQYF.

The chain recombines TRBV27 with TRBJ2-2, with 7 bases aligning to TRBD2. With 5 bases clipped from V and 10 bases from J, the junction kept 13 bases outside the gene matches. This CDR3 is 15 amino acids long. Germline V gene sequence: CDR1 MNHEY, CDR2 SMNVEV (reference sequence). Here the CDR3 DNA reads TGTGCCAGCAGTCCCCGCGGTAGCGGGTGGGAGGAGCTGTTTTTT. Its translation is CASSPRGSGWEELFF.

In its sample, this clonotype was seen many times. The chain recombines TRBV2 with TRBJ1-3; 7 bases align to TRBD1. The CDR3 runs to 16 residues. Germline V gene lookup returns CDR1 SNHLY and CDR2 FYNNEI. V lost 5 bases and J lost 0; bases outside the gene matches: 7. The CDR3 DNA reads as TGTGCCAGCAGTCCCCGGGGACAGCTCTCTGGAAACACCATATATTTT. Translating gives CASSPRGQLSGNTIYF.

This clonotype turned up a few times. CDR3 amino acids: CASSGLRTDGYTF. In nucleotides, the CDR3 is TGTGCCAGCAGCGGGTTACGGACAGATGGCTACACCTTC. V usage is TRBV5-6 and J usage is TRBJ1-2; possibly TRBD1 for D (6 bases). Looked up from germline, CDR1 is SGHDT and CDR2 is YYEEEE. CDR3 length: 13 amino acids. Trimming took off 4 bases at V and 6 bases at J, with 13 bases between the two ends. Full variable domain (remainder filled in from reference TRBV5-6 and TRBJ1-2): DAGVTQSPTHLIKTRGQQVTLRCSPKSGHDTVSWYQQALGQGPQFIFQYYEEEERQRGNFPDRFSGHQFPNYSSELNVNALLLGDSALYLCASSGLRTDGYTFGSGTRLTVV.

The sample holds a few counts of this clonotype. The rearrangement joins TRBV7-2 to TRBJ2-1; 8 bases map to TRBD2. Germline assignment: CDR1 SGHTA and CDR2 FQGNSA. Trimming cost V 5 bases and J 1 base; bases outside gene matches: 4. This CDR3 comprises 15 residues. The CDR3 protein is CASSASGHSYNEQFF. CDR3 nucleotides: TGTGCCAGCAGCGCTAGCGGGCATTCCTACAATGAGCAGTTCTTC. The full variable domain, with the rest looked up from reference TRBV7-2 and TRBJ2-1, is GAGVSQSPSNKVTEKGKDVELRCDPISGHTALYWYRQSLGQGLEFLIYFQGNSAPDKSGLPSDRFSAERTGGSVSTLTIQRTQQEDSAVYLCASSASGHSYNEQFFGPGTRLTVL.

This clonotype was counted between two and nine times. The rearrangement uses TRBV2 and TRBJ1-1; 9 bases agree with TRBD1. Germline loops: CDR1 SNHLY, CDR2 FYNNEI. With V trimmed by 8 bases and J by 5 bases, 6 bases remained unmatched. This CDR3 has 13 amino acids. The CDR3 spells CASRDRAETEAFF. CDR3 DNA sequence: TGTGCCAGCCGGGACAGGGCTGAAACTGAAGCTTTCTTT.

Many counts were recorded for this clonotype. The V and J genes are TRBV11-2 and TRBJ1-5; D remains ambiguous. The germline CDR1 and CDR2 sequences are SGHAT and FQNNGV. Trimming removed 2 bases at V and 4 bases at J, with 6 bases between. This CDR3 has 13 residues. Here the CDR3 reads CASSLQTNQPQHF. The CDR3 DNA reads TGTGCCAGCAGCTTACAGACTAATCAGCCCCAGCATTTT.

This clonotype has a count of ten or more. For the CDR3, the DNA is TGTGCCACCAGTGATTTACTCGAGGCGGGTACCGGGGAGCTGTTTTTT. It codes for CATSDLLEAGTGELFF. V is TRBV24-1 and J is TRBJ2-2; D perhaps matches TRBD2 (5 bases). CDR1 is KGHDR and CDR2 is SFDVKD in the germline V gene. The CDR3 contains 16 residues. Trimming removed 1 base at V and 5 bases at J, with 13 bases between.

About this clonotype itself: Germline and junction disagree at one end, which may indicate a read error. The CDR3 coding sequence is TGTGCCAGCAGTCGCCGGGACAGGTCGAACACCGGGGAGCTGCTTTTT. Its translation is CASSRRDRSNTGELLF. The chain carries TRBV7-9 and TRBJ2-2; 8 nucleotides match TRBD1. CDR1 is SEHNR and CDR2 is FQNEAQ in the germline V gene (reference sequence). CDR3 length equals 16 residues.

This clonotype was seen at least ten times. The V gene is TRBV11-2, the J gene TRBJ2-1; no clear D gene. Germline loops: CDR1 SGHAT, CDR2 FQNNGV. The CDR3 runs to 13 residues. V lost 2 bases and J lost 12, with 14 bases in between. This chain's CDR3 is CASSLSHGEAQFF. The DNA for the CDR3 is TGTGCCAGCAGCTTATCCCATGGTGAGGCGCAGTTCTTC.

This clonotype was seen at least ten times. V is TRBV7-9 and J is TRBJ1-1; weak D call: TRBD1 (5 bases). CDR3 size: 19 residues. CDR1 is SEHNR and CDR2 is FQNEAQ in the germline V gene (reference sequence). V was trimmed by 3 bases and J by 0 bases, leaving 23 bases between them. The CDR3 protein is CASSFEVEGQETMNTEAFF. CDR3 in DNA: TGTGCCAGCAGCTTCGAGGTTGAGGGGCAGGAGACGATGAACACTGAAGCTTTCTTT.

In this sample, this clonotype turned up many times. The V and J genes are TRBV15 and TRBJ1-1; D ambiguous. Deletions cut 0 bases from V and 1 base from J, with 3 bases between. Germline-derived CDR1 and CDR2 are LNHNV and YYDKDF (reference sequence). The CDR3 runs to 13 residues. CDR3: CATSRDPNTEAFF. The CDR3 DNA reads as TGTGCCACCAGCAGAGATCCGAACACTGAAGCTTTCTTT.

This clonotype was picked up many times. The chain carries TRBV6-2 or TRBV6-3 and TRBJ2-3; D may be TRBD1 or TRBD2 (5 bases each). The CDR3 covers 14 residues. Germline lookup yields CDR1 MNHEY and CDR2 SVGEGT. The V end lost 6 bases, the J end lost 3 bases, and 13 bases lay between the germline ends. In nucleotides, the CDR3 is TGTGCCAGCAGGAAAGTTGGGGGAACAGATACGCAGTATTTT. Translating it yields CASRKVGGTDTQYF.

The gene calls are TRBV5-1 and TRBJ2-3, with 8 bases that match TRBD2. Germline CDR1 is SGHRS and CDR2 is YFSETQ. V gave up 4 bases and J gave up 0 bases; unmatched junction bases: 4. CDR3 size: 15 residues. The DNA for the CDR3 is TGCGCCAGCAGCAGGTCGGGAGGGAGCACAGATACGCAGTATTTT. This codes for CASSRSGGSTDTQYF.

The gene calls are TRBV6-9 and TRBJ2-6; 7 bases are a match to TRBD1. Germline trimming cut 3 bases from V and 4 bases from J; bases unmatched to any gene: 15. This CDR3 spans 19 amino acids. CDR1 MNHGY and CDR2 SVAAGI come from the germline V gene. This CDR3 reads CASSYLGQVAPGGANVLTF. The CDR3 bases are TGTGCCAGCAGTTACTTAGGACAGGTGGCCCCAGGGGGGGCCAACGTCCTGACTTTC.

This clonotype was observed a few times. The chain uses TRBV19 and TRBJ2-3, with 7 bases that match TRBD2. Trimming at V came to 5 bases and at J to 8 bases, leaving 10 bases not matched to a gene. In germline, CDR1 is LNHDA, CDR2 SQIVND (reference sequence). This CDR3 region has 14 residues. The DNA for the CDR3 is TGTGCCAGTAGTTCTAGCGGATGGGGGGGTACGCAGTATTTT. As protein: CASSSSGWGGTQYF.

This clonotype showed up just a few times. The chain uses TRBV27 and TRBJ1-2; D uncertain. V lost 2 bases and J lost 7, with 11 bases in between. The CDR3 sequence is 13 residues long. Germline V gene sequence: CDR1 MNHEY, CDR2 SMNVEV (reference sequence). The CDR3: CASSLGRAFGYTF. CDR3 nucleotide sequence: TGTGCCAGCAGTTTAGGACGGGCCTTTGGCTACACCTTC.

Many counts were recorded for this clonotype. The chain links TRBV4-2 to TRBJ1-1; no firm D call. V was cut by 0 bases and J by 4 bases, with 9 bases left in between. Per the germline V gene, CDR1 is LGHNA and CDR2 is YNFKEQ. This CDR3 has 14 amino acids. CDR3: CASSQDSTFTEAFF. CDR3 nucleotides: TGTGCCAGCAGCCAAGACTCGACATTCACTGAAGCTTTCTTT.

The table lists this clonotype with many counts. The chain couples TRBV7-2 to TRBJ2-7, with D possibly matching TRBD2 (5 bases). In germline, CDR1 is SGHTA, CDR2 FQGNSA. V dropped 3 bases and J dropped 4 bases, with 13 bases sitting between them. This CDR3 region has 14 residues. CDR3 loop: CASSLDSSGYEQYF. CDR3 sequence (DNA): TGTGCCAGCAGCTTGGACTCCTCGGGGTACGAGCAGTACTTC.